This T cell receptor beta chain is drawn from a study of response to subunit inactivated influenza vaccine. Study conclusions and caveats: A suggestion made by the authors is that each seasonal influenza vaccination recruits few new T cells.

V dropped 4 bases and J dropped 4; count of bases not matched to a gene: 5. Looked up from germline, CDR1 is SGHRS and CDR2 is YFSETQ. The CDR3 has 15 residues. This clonotype came up a few times. Its antigen is unknown. TCRdb analysed the RT-PCR reads with MiXCR anew, one entry per CDR3 protein. The table shows about 780,000 distinct CDR3 sequences, with 15% to 20% occurring only once. This sample comprised PBMCs from blood, obtained roughly 5 days after vaccination. J is TRBJ1-4 and V is TRBV5-1; 9 bases match TRBD1. This TCR was sampled from a man aged 50-60 years who received an inactivated influenza vaccine. The CDR3 bases are TGCGCCAGCAGCCCGGGACAGGGCTATAATGAAAAACTGTTTTTT. This codes for CASSPGQGYNEKLFF.